This T cell receptor (beta chain) was profiled in a study of blood T cells in healthy people across ages. A second PCR of roughly 7 to 11 cycles used a sample-barcoded 5' primer and a J-beta primer mix. Each CDR3 protein gets one entry after TCRdb re-called the 5' RACE reads with MiXCR. Of just under 750,000 distinct CDR3 sequences in the sample, over 20% are singletons; the top ten hold roughly 22%. Each donor had 8.5 to 10 milliliters of peripheral blood drawn. Regarding the study as a whole: There was a strong correlation between TCR beta diversity and naive T cell percentage.

The CDR3 runs 14 residues. The germline V gene has CDR1 DFQATT and CDR2 SNEGSKA (reference sequence). V lost 6 bases and J 0 bases, leaving 15 bases between the germline ends. This clonotype occurred a few times. Antigen specificity is unknown. This sequence joins TRBV20-1 and TRBJ2-7; D is possibly TRBD2 (5 bases). The TCR originated in a man in his 70s in good health. Sequenced input: blood. CDR3 DNA: TGCAGTGCCTCCAGTACGGGGAGCTCCTACGAGCAGTACTTC. Protein sequence: CSASSTGSSYEQYF.